This T cell receptor beta chain is from a study of shared clonotypes between healthy human individuals. Assay: immunoSEQ multiplex PCR; the TCRdb copy retains only in-frame clones and omits some. The sample includes millions of clones, 90% to 95% seen only once; the top ten take around 0.13%. Germline V CDR1 and CDR2: SEHNR, FQNEAQ (reference sequence). This CDR3 is 16 amino acids long. The junction had 8 bases not matched to a gene; V was cut back by 5 bases and J by 2 bases. The specimen sequenced was naive CD4+ T cells sorted from blood. Subset indicated: CD45RA+ positively selected. This TCR came from a man younger than 35 in good health. The rearrangement joins TRBV7-9 to TRBJ2-1; 8 nucleotides align to TRBD2. CDR3 DNA: TGTGCCAGCAGCGCCTTAACTAGCGGTACCTACAATGAGCAGTTCTTC. Its protein product is CASSALTSGTYNEQFF.